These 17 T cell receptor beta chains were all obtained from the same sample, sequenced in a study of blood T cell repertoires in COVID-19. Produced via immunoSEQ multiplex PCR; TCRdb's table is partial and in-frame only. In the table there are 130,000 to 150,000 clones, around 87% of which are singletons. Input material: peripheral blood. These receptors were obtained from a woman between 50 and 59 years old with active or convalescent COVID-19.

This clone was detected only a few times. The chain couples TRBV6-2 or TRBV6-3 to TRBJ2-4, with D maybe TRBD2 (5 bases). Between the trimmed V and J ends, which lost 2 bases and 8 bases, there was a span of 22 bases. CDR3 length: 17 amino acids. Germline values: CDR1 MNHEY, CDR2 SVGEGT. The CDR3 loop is CASSYAPDGMGRDIQYF. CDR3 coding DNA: TGTGCCAGCAGTTACGCCCCGGACGGGATGGGAAGGGACATTCAGTACTTC.

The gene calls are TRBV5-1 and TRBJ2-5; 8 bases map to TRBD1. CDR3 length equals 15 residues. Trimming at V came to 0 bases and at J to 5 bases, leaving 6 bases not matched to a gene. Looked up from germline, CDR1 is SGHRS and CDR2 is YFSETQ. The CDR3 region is CASSLEGTGYETQYF. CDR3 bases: TGCGCCAGCAGCTTGGAAGGGACAGGTTACGAGACCCAGTACTTC.

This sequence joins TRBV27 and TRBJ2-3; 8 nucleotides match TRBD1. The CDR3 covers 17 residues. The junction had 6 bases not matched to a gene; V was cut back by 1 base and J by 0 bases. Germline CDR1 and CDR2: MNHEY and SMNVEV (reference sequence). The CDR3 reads CASSLLTGAMSTDTQYF. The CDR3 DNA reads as TGTGCCAGCAGTTTATTGACAGGGGCGATGAGCACAGATACGCAGTATTTT.

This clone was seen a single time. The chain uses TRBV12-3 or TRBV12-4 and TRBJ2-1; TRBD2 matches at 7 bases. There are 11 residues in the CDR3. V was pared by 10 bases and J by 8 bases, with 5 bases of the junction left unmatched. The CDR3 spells CATGGRDEQFF. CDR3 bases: TGTGCCACAGGAGGGAGGGATGAGCAGTTCTTC.

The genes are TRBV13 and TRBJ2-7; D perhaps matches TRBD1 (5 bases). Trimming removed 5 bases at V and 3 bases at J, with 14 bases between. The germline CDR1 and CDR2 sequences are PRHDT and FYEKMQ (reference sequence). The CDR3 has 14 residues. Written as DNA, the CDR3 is TGTGCCAGCAGCCCGGGCGTCGGACACTACGAGCAGTACTTC. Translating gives CASSPGVGHYEQYF.

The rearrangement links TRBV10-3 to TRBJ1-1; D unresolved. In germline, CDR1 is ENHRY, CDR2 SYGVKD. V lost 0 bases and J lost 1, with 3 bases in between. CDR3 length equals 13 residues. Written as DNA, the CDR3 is TGTGCCATCAGTGAGTCCCAGAACACTGAAGCTTTCTTT. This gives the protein CAISESQNTEAFF.

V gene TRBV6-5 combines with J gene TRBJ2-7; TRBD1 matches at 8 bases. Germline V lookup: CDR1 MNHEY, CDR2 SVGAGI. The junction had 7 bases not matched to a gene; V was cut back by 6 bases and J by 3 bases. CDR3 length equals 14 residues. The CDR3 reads CASRRGQESYEQYF. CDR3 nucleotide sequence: TGTGCCAGCAGGCGGGGACAGGAGAGCTACGAGCAGTACTTC.

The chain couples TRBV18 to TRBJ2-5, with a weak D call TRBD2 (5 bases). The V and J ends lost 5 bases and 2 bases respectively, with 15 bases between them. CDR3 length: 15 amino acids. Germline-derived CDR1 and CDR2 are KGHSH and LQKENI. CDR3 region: CASSAPDGEQETQYF. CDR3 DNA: TGTGCCAGCTCAGCTCCCGACGGGGAACAAGAGACCCAGTACTTC. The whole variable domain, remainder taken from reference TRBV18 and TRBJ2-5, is NAGVMQNPRHLVRRRGQEARLRCSPMKGHSHVYWYRQLPEEGLKFMVYLQKENIIDESGMPKERFSAEFPKEGPSILRIQQVVRGDSAAYFCASSAPDGEQETQYFGPGTRLLVL.

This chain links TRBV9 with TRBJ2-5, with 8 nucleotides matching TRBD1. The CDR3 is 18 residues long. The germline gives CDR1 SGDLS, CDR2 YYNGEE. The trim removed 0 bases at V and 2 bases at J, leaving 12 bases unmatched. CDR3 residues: CASSVASATGGGQETQYF. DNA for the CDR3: TGTGCCAGCAGCGTAGCCTCGGCTACAGGGGGAGGTCAAGAGACCCAGTACTTC.

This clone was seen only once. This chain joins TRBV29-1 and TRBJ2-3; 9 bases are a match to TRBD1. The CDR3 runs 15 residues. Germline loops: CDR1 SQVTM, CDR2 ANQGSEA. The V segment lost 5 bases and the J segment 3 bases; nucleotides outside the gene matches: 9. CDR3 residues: CSVPGGQGSTDTQYF. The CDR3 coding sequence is TGCAGCGTTCCCGGAGGACAGGGGTCGACAGATACGCAGTATTTT.

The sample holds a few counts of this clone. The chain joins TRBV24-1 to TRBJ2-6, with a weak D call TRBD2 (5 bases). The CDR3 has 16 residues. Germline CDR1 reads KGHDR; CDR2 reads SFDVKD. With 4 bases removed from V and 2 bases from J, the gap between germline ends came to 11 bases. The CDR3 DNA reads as TGTGCCACCAGTGACCTAGGGAGTCCTGGGGCCAACGTCCTGACTTTC. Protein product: CATSDLGSPGANVLTF.

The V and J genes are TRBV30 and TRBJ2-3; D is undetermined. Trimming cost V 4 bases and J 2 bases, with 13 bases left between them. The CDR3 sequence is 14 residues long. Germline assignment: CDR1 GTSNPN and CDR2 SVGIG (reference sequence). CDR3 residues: CAWNLGGLTDTQYF. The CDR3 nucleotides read TGTGCCTGGAACCTCGGCGGCCTCACAGATACGCAGTATTTT.

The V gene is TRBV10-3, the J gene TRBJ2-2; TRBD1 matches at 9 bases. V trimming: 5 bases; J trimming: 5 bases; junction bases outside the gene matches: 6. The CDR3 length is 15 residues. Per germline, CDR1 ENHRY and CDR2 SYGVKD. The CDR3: CAISPSGTGTGELFF. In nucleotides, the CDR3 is TGTGCCATCAGTCCGAGCGGGACAGGGACCGGGGAGCTGTTTTTT.

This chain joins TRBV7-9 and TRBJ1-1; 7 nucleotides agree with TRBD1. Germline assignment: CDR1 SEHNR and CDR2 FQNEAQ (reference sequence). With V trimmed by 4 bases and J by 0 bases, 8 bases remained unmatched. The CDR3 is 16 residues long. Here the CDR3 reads CASSSPGQKMNTEAFF. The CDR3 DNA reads TGTGCCAGCAGCTCCCCGGGACAGAAGATGAACACTGAAGCTTTCTTT.

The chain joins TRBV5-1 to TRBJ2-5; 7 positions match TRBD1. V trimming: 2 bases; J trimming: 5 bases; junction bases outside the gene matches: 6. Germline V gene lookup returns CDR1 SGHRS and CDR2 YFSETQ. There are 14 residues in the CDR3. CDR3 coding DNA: TGCGCCAGCAGCTTACAGGGGCCGGGGGAGACCCAGTACTTC. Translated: CASSLQGPGETQYF. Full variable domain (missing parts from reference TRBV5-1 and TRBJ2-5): KAGVTQTPRYLIKTRGQQVTLSCSPISGHRSVSWYQQTPGQGLQFLFEYFSETQRNKGNFPGRFSGRQFSNSRSEMNVSTLELGDSALYLCASSLQGPGETQYFGPGTRLLVL.

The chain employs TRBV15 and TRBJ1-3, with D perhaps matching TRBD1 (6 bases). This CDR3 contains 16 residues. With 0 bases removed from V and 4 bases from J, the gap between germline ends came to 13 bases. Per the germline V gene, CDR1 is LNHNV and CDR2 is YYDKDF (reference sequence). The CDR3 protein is CATSRDRGGGGNTIYF. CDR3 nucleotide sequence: TGTGCCACCAGCAGAGATCGGGGGGGCGGAGGAAACACCATATATTTT.

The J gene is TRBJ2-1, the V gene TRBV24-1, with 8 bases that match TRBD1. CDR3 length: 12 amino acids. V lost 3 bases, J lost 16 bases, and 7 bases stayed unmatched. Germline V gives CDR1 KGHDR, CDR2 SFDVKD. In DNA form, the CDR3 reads TGTGCCACCAGTGATCCATGGGACAGGTCCTTCTTC. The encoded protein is CATSDPWDRSFF.